These 29 T cell receptor beta chains were sequenced from one sample in a study of blood T cell repertoires in COVID-19. The method was immunoSEQ multiplex PCR; TCRdb's version includes in-frame clones alone and lacks a portion of them. This sample has around 270,000 clones, with around 88% found just once. What was sequenced was peripheral blood. The receptors derive from a man aged 30 to 45 with acute or convalescent COVID-19.

This clone was found once. The chain employs TRBV10-3 and TRBJ2-5, with 11 bases identical to TRBD2. The V and J ends lost 4 bases and 5 bases, in that order; junction bases with no gene match: 3. The CDR3 runs to 14 residues. Germline V gene data show CDR1 as ENHRY and CDR2 as SYGVKD. The CDR3 nucleotides are TGTGCCATCAGTGGATTAGCGGGGGGGGAGACCCAGTACTTC. Amino acids: CAISGLAGGETQYF.

The chain links TRBV18 to TRBJ1-5, with 7 positions matching TRBD1. The CDR3 is 19 residues long. Germline trimming cut 5 bases from V and 3 bases from J; bases unmatched to any gene: 19. CDR1 KGHSH and CDR2 LQKENI come from the germline V gene. CDR3 residues: CASSSIKFSGTAYNQPQHF. As DNA, the CDR3 is TGTGCCAGCTCATCGATTAAATTTTCCGGGACAGCCTACAATCAGCCCCAGCATTTT.

The rearrangement joins TRBV5-1 to TRBJ1-3; D perhaps matches TRBD1 (6 bases). Germline CDR1 and CDR2: SGHRS and YFSETQ. The CDR3 is made up of 14 amino acids. The V and J ends lost 1 base and 8 bases respectively, with 13 bases between them. CDR3 DNA: TGCGCCAGCAGCTTGCTGGGGGCTGTTGACACCATATATTTT. As protein: CASSLLGAVDTIYF. The full variable domain, with the rest looked up from reference TRBV5-1 and TRBJ1-3, is KAGVTQTPRYLIKTRGQQVTLSCSPISGHRSVSWYQQTPGQGLQFLFEYFSETQRNKGNFPGRFSGRQFSNSRSEMNVSTLELGDSALYLCASSLLGAVDTIYFGEGSWLTVV.

The rearrangement links TRBV5-1 to TRBJ2-7, with 7 bases that match TRBD1. The CDR3 loop spans 16 amino acids. Unmatched junction bases numbered 10, after V lost 4 bases and J lost 0 bases. Germline values: CDR1 SGHRS, CDR2 YFSETQ. Here the CDR3 DNA reads TGCGCCAGCAGCAGACAGACAGGGTCTAGCTCCTACGAGCAGTACTTC. Its protein is CASSRQTGSSSYEQYF.

The chain uses TRBV5-4 and TRBJ1-1; 7 bases fit TRBD1. J lost 7 bases, V lost 0 bases, and 9 bases had no gene match. Germline loops: CDR1 SGHNT, CDR2 YYREEE (reference sequence). CDR3 size: 15 residues. The CDR3 DNA reads as TGTGCCAGCAGCTTGGCAGGGACAGAGTTTATTGAAGCTTTCTTT. Amino acid sequence: CASSLAGTEFIEAFF. Looking up the rest from reference TRBV5-4 and TRBJ1-1 gives the full variable domain: ETGVTQSPTHLIKTRGQQVTLRCSSQSGHNTVSWYQQALGQGPQFIFQYYREEENGRGNFPPRFSGLQFPNYSSELNVNALELDDSALYLCASSLAGTEFIEAFFGQGTRLTVV.

The V and J genes are TRBV6-5 and TRBJ1-2, with 7 nucleotides matching TRBD1. This CDR3 region has 16 residues. Germline loops: CDR1 MNHEY, CDR2 SVGAGI. J was trimmed by 7 bases and V by 2 bases; bases with no gene match: 13. The CDR3 DNA is TGTGCCAGCAGTTACCTCACAGGGGCGCCCAAGGGTGGCTACACCTTC. This encodes CASSYLTGAPKGGYTF.

The chain joins TRBV7-9 to TRBJ2-7, with TRBD2 identical over 13 bases. The CDR3 runs 15 residues. V lost 6 bases, J lost 4 bases, and 6 bases stayed unmatched. Germline loops: CDR1 SEHNR, CDR2 FQNEAQ (reference sequence). The CDR3: CASSPGLAGLYEQYF. The CDR3 DNA reads TGTGCCAGCAGTCCGGGACTAGCGGGACTATACGAGCAGTACTTC.

V is TRBV5-4 and J is TRBJ2-5; D is unresolved. Germline CDR1 is SGHNT and CDR2 is YYREEE (reference sequence). This CDR3 has 13 amino acids. Trimming shortened V by 0 bases and J by 6 bases, and 9 bases separated the two germline ends. The CDR3 sequence is CASSLDYTKTQYF. The CDR3 region has the DNA TGTGCCAGCAGCTTGGACTATACGAAGACCCAGTACTTC.

The rearrangement links TRBV7-8 to TRBJ1-2; TRBD1 might be the D (6 bases). CDR1 SGHVS and CDR2 FQNEAQ come from the germline V gene. V was shortened by 2 bases and J by 3 bases, with 16 bases between the two germline ends. The CDR3 has 16 amino acids. In DNA, the CDR3 is TGTGCCAGCAGCTTACTGCCTGGGACATCTGACTATGGCTACACCTTC. Translating it yields CASSLLPGTSDYGYTF.

CDR3 protein: CASSEQGRRQPQHF. The CDR3 nucleotides read TGTGCCAGCAGTGAACAGGGGCGGCGGCAGCCCCAGCATTTT. The chain employs TRBV2 and TRBJ1-5, with D perhaps TRBD1 (6 bases). CDR1 is SNHLY, CDR2 FYNNEI, per germline. V dropped 2 bases and J dropped 7 bases, with 12 bases sitting between them. The CDR3 length is 14 residues.

The gene calls are TRBV11-3 and TRBJ2-1; TRBD1 aligns across 7 bases. The V and J ends lost 5 bases and 9 bases, in that order; junction bases with no gene match: 10. CDR3 length equals 14 residues. Germline V gene sequence: CDR1 SGHNT, CDR2 YENEEA. This CDR3 is CASSHTTGVGEQFF. CDR3 bases: TGTGCCAGCAGCCACACCACAGGGGTCGGTGAGCAGTTCTTC.

The gene calls are TRBV18 and TRBJ2-7, with D perhaps matching TRBD2 (6 bases). Trimming removed 1 base from V and 1 base from J, with 14 bases in between. The CDR3 consists of 16 residues. Germline CDR1 reads KGHSH; CDR2 reads LQKENI. As DNA, the CDR3 is TGTGCCAGCTCACCACTCGCCCGCGGGGTTTCCTACGAGCAGTACTTC. This translates into CASSPLARGVSYEQYF.

This sequence joins TRBV6-5 and TRBJ1-1; 9 bases match TRBD1. J lost 5 bases, V lost 6 bases, and 7 bases had no gene match. CDR3 length: 14 amino acids. CDR1 and CDR2 (germline): MNHEY, SVGAGI. For the CDR3, the DNA is TGTGCCAGCAGCCTCACAGGGGGCGAAACTGAAGCTTTCTTT. This translates into CASSLTGGETEAFF.

The CDR3 nucleotides read TGTGCCATCAGTGCGTTGTCAACTAATGAAAAACTGTTTTTT. This codes for CAISALSTNEKLFF. V gene TRBV10-3 combines with J gene TRBJ1-4; D ambiguous. The CDR3 length is 14 residues. The germline V and J ends were trimmed by 4 bases and 0 bases, with 6 bases remaining between them. Germline V gene data show CDR1 as ENHRY and CDR2 as SYGVKD.

The rearrangement uses TRBV7-8 and TRBJ1-6; 7 nucleotides match TRBD1. The germline V gene has CDR1 SGHVS and CDR2 FQNEAQ. The CDR3 has 15 residues. The trim removed 1 base at V and 5 bases at J, leaving 2 bases unmatched. In DNA, the CDR3 is TGTGCCAGCAGCTTAGTGGGACAGAATAATTCACCCCTCCACTTT. Its translation is CASSLVGQNNSPLHF.

This clone was found once. The chain's CDR3 is CASSRGGSDGYTF. The CDR3 DNA sequence: TGTGCCAGCAGCCGAGGGGGATCTGATGGCTACACCTTC. V and J are TRBV11-1 and TRBJ1-2; a weak D match, TRBD1 (6 bases). The V end lost 5 bases, the J end lost 6 bases, and 13 bases lay between the germline ends. From germline, CDR1 is SGHAT and CDR2 FQDESV (reference sequence). This CDR3 spans 13 amino acids.

CDR3 in DNA: TGTGCCAGCAGTTCCGGGACAGGGATCCAAGAGACCCAGTACTTC. It encodes CASSSGTGIQETQYF. The chain recombines TRBV6-5 with TRBJ2-5, with 9 nucleotides matching TRBD1. CDR3 size: 15 residues. After removal of 4 bases from V and 1 base from J, the junction contained 4 bases not matched to a gene. The germline gives CDR1 MNHEY, CDR2 SVGAGI.

This clone was counted once. V gene TRBV5-5 combines with J gene TRBJ1-2; D is ambiguous. Trimming took off 0 bases at V and 0 bases at J, with 12 bases between the two ends. Germline CDR1 and CDR2: SGHKS and YYEKEE (reference sequence). The CDR3 extends over 16 amino acids. The CDR3 is CASSLALGATNYGYTF. In DNA, the CDR3 is TGTGCCAGCAGCTTGGCCTTAGGAGCTACTAACTATGGCTACACCTTC.

For the CDR3, the DNA is TGTGCCAGCAGTGTGCAGAAGGAGACCCAGTACTTC. It codes for CASSVQKETQYF. The chain links TRBV7-6 to TRBJ2-5; D is undetermined. Germline V CDR1 and CDR2: SGHVS, FNYEAQ. The CDR3 sequence is 12 residues long. The ends were cut back, 6 bases at V and 5 bases at J, with 10 bases in the middle.

CDR3 bases: TGTGCCAGCAGCCAACACCGAGCGGGCGGGAGGGCCTTTCTCCAGAAGGAGACCCAGTACTTC. It encodes CASSQHRAGGRAFLQKETQYF. The V call is TRBV3-1 (or the pseudogene TRBV3-2), the J call TRBJ2-5, with 9 bases fitting TRBD2. The germline V gene encodes CDR1 LGHDT and CDR2 YNNKEL (reference sequence). V shed 2 bases, J shed 5 bases, and the junction held 24 bases outside the gene matches. This CDR3 contains 21 residues.

The chain couples TRBV5-7 to TRBJ1-2, with D maybe TRBD1 (5 bases). TRBV5-7 is an open reading frame whose function is uncertain. V shed 3 bases and J shed 5 bases, with 20 bases lying between them. This CDR3 region has 16 residues. In DNA form, the CDR3 reads TGTGCCAGCAGCTGGGCAGGGTCCCTGGACCCGTATGGCTACACCTTC. Protein product: CASSWAGSLDPYGYTF.

The chain uses TRBV19 and TRBJ1-2, with TRBD1 as a possible D gene (6 bases). CDR1 LNHDA and CDR2 SQIVND come from the germline V gene (reference sequence). This CDR3 spans 15 amino acids. The V end was cut by 7 bases, the J end by 6 bases, with 21 bases between. As DNA, the CDR3 is TGTGCCAGTACCCCTACAGGGACCCTGAGGAATGGCTACACCTTC. Residues: CASTPTGTLRNGYTF.

Comments on this clone: One end of the junction varies from germline; a read error may be responsible. This chain joins TRBV28 and TRBJ2-7, with 11 positions matching TRBD2. The CDR3 totals 14 residues. CDR1 and CDR2 (germline): MDHEN, SYDVKM. For the CDR3, the DNA is TGTGCCACCAATCAACCCCCCTCTAGCGGGGGGAGTGACTTC. It codes for CATNQPPSSGGSDF.

This clone was seen a single time. V is TRBV10-3 and J is TRBJ1-1; 7 bases are shared with TRBD1. The CDR3 length is 13 residues. Germline loops: CDR1 ENHRY, CDR2 SYGVKD. V was clipped by 5 bases and J by 4 bases; unmatched bases: 4. The CDR3 sequence is CAISTGVGTEAFF. The CDR3 DNA reads TGTGCCATCAGTACAGGGGTAGGCACTGAAGCTTTCTTT.

This chain connects TRBV5-1 to TRBJ2-1; 12 bases fit TRBD2. Germline V gene data show CDR1 as SGHRS and CDR2 as YFSETQ. Trimming cost V 2 bases and J 6 bases; bases outside gene matches: 6. The CDR3 consists of 16 residues. The chain's CDR3 is CASSLFLAGGFNEQFF. The CDR3 coding sequence is TGCGCCAGCAGCTTATTTCTAGCGGGAGGGTTCAATGAGCAGTTCTTC. Full variable domain (rest looked up from reference TRBV5-1 and TRBJ2-1): KAGVTQTPRYLIKTRGQQVTLSCSPISGHRSVSWYQQTPGQGLQFLFEYFSETQRNKGNFPGRFSGRQFSNSRSEMNVSTLELGDSALYLCASSLFLAGGFNEQFFGPGTRLTVL.

This chain joins TRBV6-5 and TRBJ1-1; 8 bases fit TRBD1. This CDR3 has 13 residues. The V gene end was trimmed by 6 bases and the J gene end by 4 bases; junction bases not matched to a gene: 4. Germline CDR1 MNHEY, CDR2 SVGAGI. CDR3: CASSHDRGTEAFF. CDR3 nucleotides: TGTGCCAGCAGCCATGACAGGGGCACTGAAGCTTTCTTT.

The chain couples TRBV19 to TRBJ1-6; 7 bases are shared with TRBD1. The germline CDR1 and CDR2 sequences are LNHDA and SQIVND (reference sequence). V lost 6 bases and J lost 8; bases outside the gene matches: 7. The CDR3 has 14 residues. This chain's CDR3 is CASRGTELYSPLHF. The CDR3 DNA sequence: TGTGCCAGTAGGGGGACAGAGCTTTATTCACCCCTCCACTTT.

The rearrangement uses TRBV5-4 and TRBJ1-4; a possible D gene is TRBD1 (5 bases). The CDR3 sequence is 15 residues long. With 1 base removed from V and 8 bases from J, the gap between germline ends came to 15 bases. Germline V gives CDR1 SGHNT, CDR2 YYREEE (reference sequence). CDR3 residues: CASSLRSGAGEKLFF. CDR3 bases: TGTGCCAGCAGCTTGAGGAGCGGGGCGGGCGAAAAACTGTTTTTT.

This chain links TRBV19 with TRBJ1-1; tentative D call: TRBD1 (5 bases). Germline loops: CDR1 LNHDA, CDR2 SQIVND (reference sequence). The V gene lost 6 bases and the J gene lost 1 base, with 15 bases spanning the gap. The CDR3 sequence is 15 residues long. The CDR3 loop reads CASRLQATRNTEAFF. The CDR3 DNA is TGTGCCAGTAGGCTACAGGCGACCAGGAACACTGAAGCTTTCTTT.